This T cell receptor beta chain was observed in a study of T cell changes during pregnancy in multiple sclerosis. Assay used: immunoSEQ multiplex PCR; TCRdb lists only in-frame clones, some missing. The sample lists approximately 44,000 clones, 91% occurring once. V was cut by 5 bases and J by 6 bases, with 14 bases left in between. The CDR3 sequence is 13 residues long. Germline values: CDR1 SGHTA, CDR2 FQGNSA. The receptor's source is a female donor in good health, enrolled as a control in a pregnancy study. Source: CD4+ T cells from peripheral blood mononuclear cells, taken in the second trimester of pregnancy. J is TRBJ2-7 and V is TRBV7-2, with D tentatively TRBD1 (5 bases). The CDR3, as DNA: TGTGCCAGCAGCCCTCAGGGTTTTGGCGAGCAGTACTTC. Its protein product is CASSPQGFGEQYF.